The 6 T cell receptor beta chains listed next were all sequenced from one sample in a study of PD-L1 blockade in urothelial cancer. The assay was immunoSEQ multiplex PCR, and TCRdb's table has in-frame clones only and misses some. This table has approximately 100,000 clones, 70% to 85% appearing once. The sequences come from PBMCs, collected around atezolizumab (anti-PD-L1) treatment. The receptors were gathered from a man aged 45-65 years with urothelial cancer.

The V call is TRBV6-1, the J call TRBJ1-3; possible D gene TRBD1, 5 bases. V was shortened by 2 bases and J by 1 base, with 12 bases between the two germline ends. The CDR3 has 16 residues. From germline, CDR1 is MNHNS and CDR2 SASEGT. CDR3 in amino acids: CASSESGRASGNTIYF. The CDR3 region has the DNA TGTGCCAGCAGTGAATCTGGCAGGGCGTCTGGAAACACCATATATTTT.

The V and J genes are TRBV5-4 and TRBJ1-1; possible D gene TRBD1, 5 bases. V lost 4 bases to trimming and J lost 4 bases, with 11 bases between them. The germline CDR1 and CDR2 sequences are SGHNT and YYREEE (reference sequence). The CDR3 is 13 residues long. In DNA, the CDR3 is TGTGCCAGCAGCGGGGGGGTAATCACTGAAGCTTTCTTT. It specifies CASSGGVITEAFF.

Notes on this clone: A read error may produce the germline difference seen at one junction end. V usage is TRBV6-4 and J usage is TRBJ2-6; no firm D call. The CDR3 is 15 amino acids. The germline gives CDR1 MRHNA, CDR2 SNTAGT. In DNA, the CDR3 is TGTGCCAGCAGTAACTCCGTATCTGGGGCCAACGTCCTGACTTTC. Protein sequence: CASSNSVSGANVLTF.

The chain employs TRBV4-1 and TRBJ2-7; 7 nucleotides align to TRBD2. With V trimmed by 3 bases and J by 0 bases, 2 bases remained unmatched. The V gene's germline CDR1 is MGHRA and CDR2 YSYEKL. This CDR3 has 14 residues. The CDR3 DNA follows: TGCGCCAGCAGCCAGGGAGGGAACTCCTACGAGCAGTACTTC. This translates into CASSQGGNSYEQYF.

In nucleotides, the CDR3 is TGTGCCAGCTCACCATCGGGAGGCGGCACAGATACGCAGTATTTT. Its protein is CASSPSGGGTDTQYF. V and J are TRBV18 and TRBJ2-3, with 7 bases identical to TRBD2. The V and J ends lost 2 bases and 1 base, in that order; junction bases with no gene match: 3. The CDR3 spans 15 residues. From germline, CDR1 is KGHSH and CDR2 LQKENI. Combining the CDR3 with reference TRBV18 and TRBJ2-3 gives the whole variable domain NAGVMQNPRHLVRRRGQEARLRCSPMKGHSHVYWYRQLPEEGLKFMVYLQKENIIDESGMPKERFSAEFPKEGPSILRIQQVVRGDSAAYFCASSPSGGGTDTQYFGPGTRLTVL.

The rearrangement links TRBV19 to TRBJ1-1, with 7 bases lining up with TRBD1. The trim removed 5 bases at V and 1 base at J, leaving 4 bases unmatched. The CDR3 extends over 14 amino acids. Germline V CDR1 and CDR2: LNHDA, SQIVND (reference sequence). This chain's CDR3 is CASSWDSANTEAFF. CDR3 nucleotide sequence: TGTGCCAGTAGTTGGGACAGTGCGAACACTGAAGCTTTCTTT.